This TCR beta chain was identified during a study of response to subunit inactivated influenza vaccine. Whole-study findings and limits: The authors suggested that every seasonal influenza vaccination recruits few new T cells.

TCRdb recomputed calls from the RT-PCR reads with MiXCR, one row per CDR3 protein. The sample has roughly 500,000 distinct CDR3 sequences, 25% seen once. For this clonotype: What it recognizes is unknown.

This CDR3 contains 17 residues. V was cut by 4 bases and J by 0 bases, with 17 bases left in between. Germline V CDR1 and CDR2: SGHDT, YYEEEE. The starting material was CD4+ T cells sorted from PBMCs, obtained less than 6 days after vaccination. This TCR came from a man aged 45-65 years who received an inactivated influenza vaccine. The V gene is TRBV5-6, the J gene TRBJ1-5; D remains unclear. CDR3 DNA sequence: TGTGCCAGCAGCCTGCTGACACAGCATATTAGCAATCAGCCCCAGCATTTT. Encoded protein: CASSLLTQHISNQPQHF.